This TCR beta chain is from a study of tumor-infiltrating lymphocytes in primary liver carcinoma. For the study at large: Donors had hepatocellular carcinoma or combined HCC and intrahepatic cholangiocarcinoma.

From unsorted bulk tissue weighing roughly 18-31 mg, DNA and RNA were co-extracted. CDR3 length: 14 residues. The V end lost 6 bases, the J end lost 2 bases, and 13 bases lay between the germline ends. Germline loops: CDR1 MDHEN, CDR2 SYDVKM. Using a constant-region primer together with ProtoScript II reverse transcriptase, TCR beta cDNA was made from 450 to 600 ng of total RNA. A slightly modified ARM-PCR protocol with three nested multiplex PCR rounds produced these TCR beta libraries. Primers for the first two PCR rounds were TRBV1-TRBV30 forward primers and a C-beta reverse primer (roughly 10 cycles per round). A single record per CDR3 protein comes from TCRdb applying MiXCR to the multiplex PCR reads. The table shows some 87,000 distinct CDR3 sequences, with about 70% occurring only once.

The V call is TRBV28, the J call TRBJ2-5; D is undetermined. The TCR comes from a man aged 40-49 years with primary liver carcinoma and hepatitis B virus infection. What was sequenced was tumor-adjacent normal liver tissue. The CDR3 nucleotides are TGTGCCAGCAGATCGGGCCAGCTACAAGAGACCCAGTACTTC. As protein: CASRSGQLQETQYF.